This T cell receptor (beta chain) was sequenced during a study of identical twins. Whole-study findings and limits: Invariant cells of the MAIT and iNKT types might have partly distorted the zero-insertion analyses.

The germline V gene encodes CDR1 MDHEN and CDR2 SYDVKM. V lost 3 bases and J lost 4, with 12 bases in between. This CDR3 has 15 amino acids. One entry per CDR3 protein results from TCRdb running MiXCR on the 5' RACE reads. The sample has about 240,000 distinct CDR3 sequences, roughly a tenth seen once; the top ten hold more than 8%. Regarding this clonotype: Its antigen is not known.

The clonotype was recovered from a man aged 50-60 years in good health. The sample was memory T cells sorted from blood. V is TRBV28 and J is TRBJ2-2; tentative D call: TRBD2 (6 bases). DNA for the CDR3: TGTGCCAGCAGTTTCGGTGGGGGAGGCACCGGGGAGCTGTTTTTT. Translated, it gives CASSFGGGGTGELFF.